These 25 T cell receptor beta chains were sequenced from one sample in a study of immune evolution from preneoplasia to lung adenocarcinoma. Method: immunoSEQ multiplex PCR; TCRdb's copy keeps in-frame clones and lacks some. This sample has around 10,000 clones, with 65% to 80% found just once. The specimen sequenced was FFPE normal lung tissue adjacent to the tumor. All receptors derive from a person in their sixties or seventies with lung adenocarcinoma. Some clones in this sample may be carry-over from other donors' samples.

This clone was picked up a small number of times. The rearrangement links TRBV28 to TRBJ2-6; 9 nucleotides line up with TRBD2. V shed 2 bases and J 1 base; nucleotides not matched to a gene: 12. Germline V gives CDR1 MDHEN, CDR2 SYDVKM. The CDR3 is 20 amino acids. The CDR3 here is CASSLRRGRAKVSGANVLTF. The CDR3, as DNA: TGTGCCAGCAGTTTAAGGCGCGGGAGGGCCAAGGTTTCTGGGGCCAACGTCCTGACTTTC. The full variable domain, in which reference TRBV28 and TRBJ2-6 provide the parts outside the CDR3, is DVKVTQSSRYLVKRTGEKVFLECVQDMDHENMFWYRQDPGLGLRLIYFSYDVKMKEKGDIPEGYSVSREKKERFSLILESASTNQTSMYLCASSLRRGRAKVSGANVLTFGAGSRLTVL.

This rearrangement joins TRBV18 to TRBJ1-1, with a tentative D call TRBD1 (5 bases). The length of the CDR3 is 12 residues. Germline loops: CDR1 KGHSH, CDR2 LQKENI. Trimming removed 6 bases from V and 5 bases from J, with 10 bases in between. CDR3 residues: CASSQGDTEAFF. In nucleotides, the CDR3 is TGTGCCAGCTCCCAAGGGGATACTGAAGCTTTCTTT.

Worth noting for this clone: The germline gene is not matched at one end of the junction; a read error may be the cause. The rearrangement joins TRBV7-2 to TRBJ2-7, with D possibly called TRBD1 or TRBD2 (5 bases each). In germline, CDR1 is SGHTA, CDR2 FQGNSA. The CDR3 sequence is 13 residues long. CDR3 nucleotides: TGTGCCAGCAGCTTAGTTAGGGACCGTCTCCAACACTTC. It yields the protein CASSLVRDRLQHF.

V and J are TRBV6-1 and TRBJ2-7; 7 bases match TRBD1. J lost 3 bases, V lost 6 bases, and 11 bases had no gene match. There are 15 residues in the CDR3. Germline CDR1 is MNHNS and CDR2 is SASEGT. The CDR3 loop is CASRAKRQGYYEQYF. The CDR3 region has the DNA TGTGCCAGCAGGGCGAAGAGACAGGGCTACTACGAGCAGTACTTC.

The chain carries TRBV6-1 and TRBJ2-7; 12 nucleotides match TRBD1. V lost 6 bases, J lost 4 bases, and 4 bases stayed unmatched. The length of the CDR3 is 14 residues. The V gene's germline CDR1 is MNHNS and CDR2 SASEGT. The CDR3 region has the DNA TGTGCCAGCAGGGGACAGGGGGCTTTATACGAGCAGTACTTC. As protein: CASRGQGALYEQYF.

This clone was recorded a few times. This chain joins TRBV14 and TRBJ2-5; no reliable D call. V was clipped by 0 bases and J by 2 bases, with 10 bases between them. The CDR3 totals 15 residues. Per the germline V gene, CDR1 is SGHDN and CDR2 is FVKESK. Written as DNA, the CDR3 is TGTGCCAGCAGCCAAGATTTGGCGCTACAAGAGACCCAGTACTTC. This codes for CASSQDLALQETQYF.

This clone was seen a handful of times. The chain couples TRBV30 to TRBJ2-7, with 10 positions matching TRBD2. There are 14 residues in the CDR3. J lost 6 bases, V lost 7 bases, and 12 bases had no gene match. Germline V gene data show CDR1 as GTSNPN and CDR2 as SVGIG (reference sequence). The CDR3 DNA is TGTGCCTCAGACCGGGGGACTAGCGCCAGCGAGCAGTACTTC. Its protein product is CASDRGTSASEQYF.

CDR3 region: CASRPSGGRTDTQYF. CDR3 nucleotides: TGTGCCAGCAGACCTAGCGGGGGGAGGACAGATACGCAGTATTTT. This rearrangement joins TRBV6-4 to TRBJ2-3, with 11 bases identical to TRBD2. The CDR3 is 15 residues long. Trimming removed 6 bases from V and 3 bases from J; junction bases left unmatched: 5. CDR1 is MRHNA, CDR2 SNTAGT, per germline.

This chain joins TRBV2 and TRBJ2-7, with D possibly matching TRBD2 (7 bases). Trimming pared 6 bases from V and 3 bases from J, leaving 15 bases between. This CDR3 spans 14 amino acids. The germline V gene encodes CDR1 SNHLY and CDR2 FYNNEI. CDR3 in DNA: TGTGCCAGCAGACCACAGGGAGGGTACTACGAGCAGTACTTC. This sequence encodes CASRPQGGYYEQYF.

CDR3 nucleotides: TGTGCCAGCAGCGAGGGGGACTCGATGTCCTACGAGCAGTACTTC. It encodes CASSEGDSMSYEQYF. The genes are TRBV9 and TRBJ2-7, with D perhaps matching TRBD1 or TRBD2 (6 bases each). With 3 bases removed from V and 1 base from J, the gap between germline ends came to 14 bases. Germline loops: CDR1 SGDLS, CDR2 YYNGEE. This CDR3 spans 15 amino acids.

The chain links TRBV28 to TRBJ2-5; 11 bases fit TRBD1. In germline, CDR1 is MDHEN, CDR2 SYDVKM. The CDR3 runs 15 residues. Losses at the gene ends were 3 bases for V and 5 bases for J; bases not matched to a gene: 5. In nucleotides, the CDR3 is TGTGCCAGCAGTTTGGGGGACAGGGGGAGGGAGACCCAGTACTTC. It encodes CASSLGDRGRETQYF. The complete variable domain, with remaining parts taken from reference TRBV28 and TRBJ2-5, reads DVKVTQSSRYLVKRTGEKVFLECVQDMDHENMFWYRQDPGLGLRLIYFSYDVKMKEKGDIPEGYSVSREKKERFSLILESASTNQTSMYLCASSLGDRGRETQYFGPGTRLLVL.

This chain uses TRBV7-2 with TRBJ2-5, with 14 bases fitting TRBD2. In germline, CDR1 is SGHTA, CDR2 FQGNSA. The CDR3 has 17 amino acids. The V gene end was trimmed by 3 bases and the J gene end by 5 bases; junction bases not matched to a gene: 8. Here the CDR3 DNA reads TGTGCCAGCAGCTTGGGGGGACTAGCGGGAGTGGGGGAGACCCAGTACTTC. It yields the protein CASSLGGLAGVGETQYF.

V is TRBV4-1 and J is TRBJ2-7; 8 bases map to TRBD2. With 0 bases clipped from V and 2 bases from J, the junction kept 3 bases outside the gene matches. CDR3 length: 15 residues. CDR1 and CDR2 from the germline V gene are MGHRA and YSYEKL. CDR3 DNA: TGCGCCAGCAGCCAAGAACTAGCGGTTACCTACGAGCAGTACTTC. Protein product: CASSQELAVTYEQYF.

The chain combines TRBV28 with TRBJ2-7; TRBD2 aligns across 7 bases. The CDR3 is made up of 15 amino acids. CDR1 and CDR2 from the germline V gene are MDHEN and SYDVKM. V shed 4 bases and J 2 bases; nucleotides not matched to a gene: 8. CDR3 region: CASSSPRLAAYEQYF. The CDR3 nucleotides read TGTGCCAGCAGTTCCCCTCGTCTAGCGGCCTACGAGCAGTACTTC.

This clone was seen only a few times. The chain couples TRBV2 to TRBJ2-4; 9 bases agree with TRBD1. The CDR3 sequence is 15 residues long. V lost 2 bases to trimming and J lost 5 bases; unmatched junction nucleotides: 4. Germline CDR1 SNHLY, CDR2 FYNNEI. The CDR3: CASSEIRTGENIQYF. As DNA, the CDR3 is TGTGCCAGCAGTGAAATTCGGACAGGGGAAAACATTCAGTACTTC.

In this sample, this clone turned up a few times. The rearrangement joins TRBV2 to TRBJ2-1; 9 bases map to TRBD1. The CDR3 sequence is 13 residues long. Per germline, CDR1 SNHLY and CDR2 FYNNEI. The trim removed 6 bases at V and 10 bases at J, leaving 7 bases unmatched. CDR3 sequence reads: CASRVQGAGEQFF. CDR3 sequence (DNA): TGTGCCAGCAGGGTACAGGGGGCAGGAGAGCAGTTCTTC.

The CDR3 region has the DNA TGTGCCAGCAGCAAAACCCCGGGACAGGAATCCTCCTACGAGCAGTACTTC. It yields the protein CASSKTPGQESSYEQYF. The chain combines TRBV5-7 with TRBJ2-7, with 8 bases that match TRBD1. TRBV5-7 is annotated as an ORF whose role is uncertain. CDR3 size: 17 residues. J gave up 0 bases and V 4 bases, and 12 bases lay outside the gene matches.

V and J are TRBV18 and TRBJ2-1; 13 bases are shared with TRBD2. Trimming removed 4 bases from V and 8 bases from J; junction bases left unmatched: 2. Germline loops: CDR1 KGHSH, CDR2 LQKENI. This CDR3 has 14 residues. CDR3 bases: TGTGCCAGCTCACGGACTAGCGGGAGCGATGAGCAGTTCTTC. This encodes CASSRTSGSDEQFF.

This clone was detected only once. The rearrangement joins TRBV6-1 to TRBJ2-7; D unresolved. Trimming shortened V by 7 bases and J by 2 bases, and 18 bases separated the two germline ends. The CDR3 is 15 amino acids. The germline gives CDR1 MNHNS, CDR2 SASEGT. As DNA, the CDR3 is TGTGCCAGCAAGCCGGCAGCCATCCGGACCTACGAGCAGTACTTC. Translating gives CASKPAAIRTYEQYF.

The chain carries TRBV6-4 and TRBJ2-2, with 10 bases matching TRBD2. V dropped 3 bases and J dropped 6; count of bases not matched to a gene: 4. CDR3 length: 15 residues. Germline CDR1 and CDR2: MRHNA and SNTAGT. As DNA, the CDR3 is TGTGCCAGCAGTGATGTAGCGGGAGGCCCCGGGGAGCTGTTTTTT. Its translation: CASSDVAGGPGELFF.

J is TRBJ2-7 and V is TRBV19; D ambiguous. The CDR3 is made up of 13 amino acids. Germline assignment: CDR1 LNHDA and CDR2 SQIVND (reference sequence). V lost 0 bases and J lost 3, with 6 bases in between. In DNA form, the CDR3 reads TGTGCCAGTAGTATAGAGGCCAGCTACGAGCAGTACTTC. Amino acids: CASSIEASYEQYF.

In its sample, this clone is large. The chain is built from TRBV29-1 and TRBJ1-2; 7 bases map to TRBD1. Germline V gene data show CDR1 as SQVTM and CDR2 as ANQGSEA. The CDR3 has 13 amino acids. V lost 7 bases, J lost 6 bases, and 11 bases stayed unmatched. The DNA of the CDR3 is TGCAGCGCATTACGGGACAGCACGGATGGCTACACCTTC. Protein sequence: CSALRDSTDGYTF.

This rearrangement joins TRBV6-1 to TRBJ2-5, with 8 bases matching TRBD1. This CDR3 is 14 amino acids long. J was trimmed by 5 bases and V by 7 bases; bases with no gene match: 9. Germline V gene lookup returns CDR1 MNHNS and CDR2 SASEGT. CDR3 protein: CASTRGQGRETQYF. The CDR3 bases are TGTGCCAGCACCCGAGGACAGGGTAGGGAGACCCAGTACTTC.

The V gene is TRBV6-1, the J gene TRBJ2-5; 8 nucleotides agree with TRBD2. The CDR3 extends over 14 amino acids. Losses at the gene ends were 7 bases for V and 7 bases for J; bases not matched to a gene: 11. Germline V gene lookup returns CDR1 MNHNS and CDR2 SASEGT. The CDR3 DNA sequence: TGTGCCAGCACCCCTAGCGGGCCCACCGGGACCCAGTACTTC. Translation: CASTPSGPTGTQYF.

The chain carries TRBV19 and TRBJ2-2; 11 nucleotides match TRBD2. Trimming took 6 bases from V and 3 from J; bases not matched to a gene: 6. The germline V gene encodes CDR1 LNHDA and CDR2 SQIVND (reference sequence). The CDR3 is made up of 16 amino acids. CDR3 loop: CASSRTSGGYTGELFF. As DNA, the CDR3 is TGTGCCAGTAGCCGAACTAGCGGGGGCTACACCGGGGAGCTGTTTTTT.